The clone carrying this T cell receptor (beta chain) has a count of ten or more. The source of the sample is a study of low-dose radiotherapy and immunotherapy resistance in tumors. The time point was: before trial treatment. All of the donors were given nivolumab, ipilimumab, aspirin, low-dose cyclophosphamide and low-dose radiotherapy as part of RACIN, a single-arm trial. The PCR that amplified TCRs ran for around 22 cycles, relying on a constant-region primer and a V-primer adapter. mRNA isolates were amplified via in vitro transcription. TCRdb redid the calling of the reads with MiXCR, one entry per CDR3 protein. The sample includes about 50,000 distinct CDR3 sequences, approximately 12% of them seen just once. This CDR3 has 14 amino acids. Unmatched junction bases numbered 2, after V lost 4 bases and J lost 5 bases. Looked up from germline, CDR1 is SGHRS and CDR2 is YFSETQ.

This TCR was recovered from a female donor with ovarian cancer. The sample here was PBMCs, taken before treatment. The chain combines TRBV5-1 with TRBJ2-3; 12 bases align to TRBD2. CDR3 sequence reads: CASSAGLAGDTQYF. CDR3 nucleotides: TGCGCCAGCAGCGCGGGACTAGCGGGAGATACGCAGTATTTT.